This TCR beta chain derives from a study of shared clonotypes between healthy human individuals. General study findings and limits: Clonotype sharing levels among donors were expected to vary with sequencing depth.

As to this clone: Antigen unknown.

Genomic DNA of every subset was divided equally among multiple immunoSEQ plates. Per sorted-subset replicate PCR, input was 200 to 250 ng DNA, representing tens of thousands of T cell genomes. The method was immunoSEQ multiplex PCR; TCRdb's version includes in-frame clones alone and lacks a portion of them. The data hold 1.5 million to 1.9 million clones, with 95% to 99% observed a single time. Material: naive CD4+ T cells sorted from blood. Regarding subset: CD45RA+ positively selected. The TCR comes from a man aged 25 to 45 in good health.

The CDR3 bases are TGTGCCAGCTCACGAGGACAGAATGAAAAACTGTTTTTT. The encoded protein is CASSRGQNEKLFF. The rearrangement links TRBV18 to TRBJ1-4, with D tentatively TRBD1 (6 bases). Germline CDR1 and CDR2: KGHSH and LQKENI. The CDR3 contains 13 residues. V was cut by 4 bases and J by 5 bases, with 8 bases left in between.